A selection of T cell receptor beta chains follows, all from one sample in a study of Ad26.COV2.S vaccination and SARS-CoV-2 variants. The table came from immunoSEQ multiplex PCR; TCRdb's copy has only in-frame clones and leaves some out. The sample lists around 400,000 clones, 75% to 95% occurring once. The material sequenced was peripheral blood, taken in a trial of Ad26.COV2.S vaccine versus placebo. The source is a person aged 18-60 years who received the Ad26.COV2.S COVID-19 vaccine or a placebo. Both conserved end residues are part of each CDR3. Fields, in order: clone size, J gene, V gene, D gene, CDR3 protein, CDR3 DNA. The D gene is left open where the match is weak. Clone size, where shown, is once, few, many, or a class for clones that have expanded.

.,TRBJ2-1,TRBV12-3/TRBV12-4,TRBD2,CASRPREGRRQFF,TGTGCCAGCAGGCCGCGGGAGGGCCGGCGGCAGTTCTTC
once,TRBJ2-1,TRBV7-2,.,CASRRQVYNEQFF,TGTGCCAGCAGGAGACAGGTGTACAATGAGCAGTTCTTC
.,TRBJ2-1,TRBV7-2,.,CASSGRYNEQFF,TGTGCCAGCAGCGGCCGGTACAATGAGCAGTTCTTC
.,TRBJ2-1,TRBV27,TRBD2,CASRRGGNEQFF,TGTGCCAGCAGGCGGGGGGGTAATGAGCAGTTCTTC
.,TRBJ2-4,TRBV19,.,CASSMILAKNIQYF,TGTGCCAGTAGTATGATTCTAGCCAAAAACATTCAGTACTTC
.,TRBJ2-3,TRBV9,.,CASSVSPLSDTQYF,TGTGCCAGCAGCGTTTCCCCCCTCTCTGATACGCAGTATTTT
.,TRBJ1-1,TRBV12-3/TRBV12-4,.,CASSLLGTEAFF,TGTGCCAGCAGTTTGTTAGGCACTGAAGCTTTCTTT
once,TRBJ2-3,TRBV7-8,.,CASSSGQSTDTQYF,TGTGCCAGCAGTAGCGGACAGAGCACAGATACGCAGTATTTT
.,TRBJ2-1,TRBV9,.,CASSVGNSENEQFF,TGTGCCAGCAGCGTAGGTAATAGCGAGAATGAGCAGTTCTTC
few,TRBJ1-5,TRBV4-2,.,CASSQGTSNQPQHF,TGTGCCAGCAGCCAAGGTACGAGCAATCAGCCCCAGCATTTT
.,TRBJ2-7,TRBV7-3,.,CASSSLGGYEQYF,TGTGCCAGCAGCTCCCTAGGGGGCTACGAGCAGTACTTC
.,TRBJ1-5,TRBV6-2/TRBV6-3,.,CASSYDNQPQHF,TGTGCCAGCAGTTATGACAATCAGCCCCAGCATTTT
few,TRBJ2-7,TRBV11-2,TRBD1,CASGGTGGSYEQYF,TGTGCCAGCGGCGGGACAGGGGGTTCGTACGAGCAGTACTTC
.,TRBJ1-2,TRBV7-2,.,CASSGGATYGYTF,TGTGCCAGCAGCGGGGGGGCCACCTATGGCTACACCTTC
.,TRBJ2-7,TRBV6-5,.,CASSYGLSYEQYF,TGTGCCAGCAGTTACGGCTTATCCTACGAGCAGTACTTC
.,TRBJ2-7,TRBV18,.,CASSPRQGGPYEQYF,TGTGCCAGCTCACCACGTCAGGGTGGCCCCTACGAGCAGTACTTC
.,TRBJ1-1,TRBV6-5,TRBD1,CASSSFGTGIEAFF,TGTGCCAGCAGTTCCTTCGGGACAGGGATTGAAGCTTTCTTT
once,TRBJ2-7,TRBV7-8,.,CASSLGGVPYEQYF,TGTGCCAGCAGCTTAGGCGGAGTCCCCTACGAGCAGTACTTC
.,TRBJ2-3,TRBV11-1,TRBD2,CASSLRTSGSTDTQYF,TGTGCCAGCAGCCTCCGGACTAGCGGGAGCACAGATACGCAGTATTTT
.,TRBJ1-1,TRBV30,.,CAQTSHGAHTEAFF,TGTGCCCAGACCTCTCACGGCGCGCACACTGAAGCTTTCTTT
.,TRBJ1-6,TRBV5-5,.,CASSLTGTGYNSPLHF,TGTGCCAGCAGCTTAACCGGGACGGGATATAATTCACCCCTCCACTTT
.,TRBJ1-4,TRBV2,TRBD1,CASRTGTEKLFF,TGTGCCAGCAGGACAGGGACAGAAAAACTGTTTTTT
once,TRBJ2-1,TRBV7-2,.,CASSAYFYNEQFF,TGTGCCAGCAGCGCTTATTTTTACAATGAGCAGTTCTTC
.,TRBJ1-1,TRBV5-8,TRBD1,CASSPDRELVTEAFF,TGTGCCAGCAGCCCGGACAGGGAACTAGTGACTGAAGCTTTCTTT
.,TRBJ2-5,TRBV2,.,CASSFSRRETQYF,TGTGCCAGCAGTTTCTCGAGGAGGGAGACCCAGTACTTC
.,TRBJ2-5,TRBV18,.,CASSPRGSGQETQYF,TGTGCCAGCTCACCCAGGGGATCGGGCCAAGAGACCCAGTACTTC
once,TRBJ1-1,TRBV11-2,.,CASSTGSRNTEAFF,TGTGCCAGCAGCACAGGGAGCCGGAACACTGAAGCTTTCTTT
.,TRBJ2-6,TRBV7-9,.,CASLMGSGANVLTF,TGTGCCAGCCTCATGGGGTCCGGGGCCAACGTCCTGACTTTC
.,TRBJ2-7,TRBV9,.,CASSVAGSYEQYF,TGTGCCAGCAGCGTAGCTGGCTCCTACGAGCAGTACTTC
.,TRBJ1-2,TRBV27,.,CASSRGTYGYTF,TGTGCCAGCAGTAGGGGGACCTATGGCTACACCTTC
.,TRBJ1-6,TRBV6-5,.,CASSYLAELLRSPLHF,TGTGCCAGCAGTTATTTGGCGGAGCTACTACGGTCACCCCTCCACTTT
.,TRBJ2-7,TRBV5-4,TRBD1,CASSQNPTGNSYEQYF,TGTGCCAGCAGCCAAAACCCGACAGGGAACTCCTACGAGCAGTACTTC
.,TRBJ1-6,TRBV7-2,TRBD1,CASSFNRGDSPLHF,TGTGCCAGCAGCTTTAACAGGGGGGATTCACCCCTCCACTTT
.,TRBJ2-1,TRBV19,TRBD2,CASSLPGQGYSGRVNEQFF,TGTGCCAGTAGTCTCCCGGGACAGGGTTATAGCGGGAGGGTTAATGAGCAGTTCTTC
.,TRBJ1-1,TRBV23-1,.,CASSQSHRPWGKNTEAFF,TGCGCCAGCAGTCAATCGCACAGGCCTTGGGGGAAGAACACTGAAGCTTTCTTT
.,TRBJ2-3,TRBV19,TRBD2,CASMQRGYTDTQYF,TGTGCCAGCATGCAGCGGGGGTACACAGATACGCAGTATTTT
.,TRBJ2-3,TRBV9,TRBD2,CASSVGTSAITDTQYF,TGTGCCAGCAGCGTGGGTACTAGCGCAATCACAGATACGCAGTATTTT
.,TRBJ2-7,TRBV20-1,.,CSARATTEYF,TGCAGTGCTAGAGCTACCACGGAGTACTTC
.,TRBJ2-1,TRBV4-2,.,CASSQGSSSYNEQFF,TGTGCCAGCAGCCAAGGATCTAGTTCCTACAATGAGCAGTTCTTC
.,TRBJ2-5,TRBV5-5,.,CASSFGPTYQETQYF,TGTGCCAGCAGCTTTGGGCCCACGTACCAAGAGACCCAGTACTTC
.,TRBJ1-4,TRBV30,.,CAWRLRTNEKLFF,TGTGCCTGGAGGCTTCGGACTAATGAAAAACTGTTTTTT
.,TRBJ1-2,TRBV18,.,CASSPEKYYGYTF,TGTGCCAGCTCACCAGAGAAATACTATGGCTACACCTTC